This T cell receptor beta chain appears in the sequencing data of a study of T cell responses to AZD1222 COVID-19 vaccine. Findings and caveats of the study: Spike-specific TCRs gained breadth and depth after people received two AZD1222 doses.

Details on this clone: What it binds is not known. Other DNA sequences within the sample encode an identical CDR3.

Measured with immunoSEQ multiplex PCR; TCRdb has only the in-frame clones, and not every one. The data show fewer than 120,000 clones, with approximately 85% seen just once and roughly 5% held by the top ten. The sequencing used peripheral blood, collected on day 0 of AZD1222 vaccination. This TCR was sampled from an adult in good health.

CDR3 sequence (DNA): TGTGCCAGCAGCCCTGGGGGGGAGAGGGGAGGCTACACCTTC. Encoded protein: CASSPGGERGGYTF. V usage is TRBV11-2 and J usage is TRBJ1-2, with D possibly matching TRBD1 (5 bases). Germline loops: CDR1 SGHAT, CDR2 FQNNGV. V shed 5 bases and J shed 8 bases, with 18 bases lying between them. This CDR3 has 14 amino acids. Together with reference TRBV11-2 and TRBJ1-2, the CDR3 gives the full variable domain: EAGVAQSPRYKIIEKRQSVAFWCNPISGHATLYWYQQILGQGPKLLIQFQNNGVVDDSQLPKDRFSAERLKGVDSTLKIQPAKLEDSAVYLCASSPGGERGGYTFGSGTRLTVV.